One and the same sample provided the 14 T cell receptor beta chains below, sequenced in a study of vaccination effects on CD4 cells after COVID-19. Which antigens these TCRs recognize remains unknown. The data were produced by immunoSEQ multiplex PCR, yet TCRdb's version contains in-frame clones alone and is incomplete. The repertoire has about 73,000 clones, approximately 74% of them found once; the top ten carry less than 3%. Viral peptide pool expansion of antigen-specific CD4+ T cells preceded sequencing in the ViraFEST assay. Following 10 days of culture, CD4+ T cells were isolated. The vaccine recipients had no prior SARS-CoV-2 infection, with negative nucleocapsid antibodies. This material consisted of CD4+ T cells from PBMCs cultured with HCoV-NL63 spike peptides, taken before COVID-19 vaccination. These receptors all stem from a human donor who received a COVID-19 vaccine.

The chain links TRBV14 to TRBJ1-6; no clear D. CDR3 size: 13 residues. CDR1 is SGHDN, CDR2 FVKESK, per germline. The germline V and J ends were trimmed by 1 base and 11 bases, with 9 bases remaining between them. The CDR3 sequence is CASSQGTITPLHF. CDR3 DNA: TGTGCCAGCAGCCAAGGAACGATAACACCCCTCCACTTT.

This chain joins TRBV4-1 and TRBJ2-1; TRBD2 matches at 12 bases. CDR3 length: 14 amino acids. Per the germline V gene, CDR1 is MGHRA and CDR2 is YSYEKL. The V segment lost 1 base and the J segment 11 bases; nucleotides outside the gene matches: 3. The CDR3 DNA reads TGCGCCAGCAGCCAAGGGACTAGCGGGGATAAGCAGTTCTTC. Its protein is CASSQGTSGDKQFF.

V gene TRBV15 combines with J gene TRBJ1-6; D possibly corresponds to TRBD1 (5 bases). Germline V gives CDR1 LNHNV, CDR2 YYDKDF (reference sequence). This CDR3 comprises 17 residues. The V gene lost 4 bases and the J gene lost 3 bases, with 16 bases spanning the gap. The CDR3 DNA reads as TGTGCCACCAGCAATGGCGGGGCAGGAGTCTATAATTCACCCCTCCACTTT. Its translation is CATSNGGAGVYNSPLHF.

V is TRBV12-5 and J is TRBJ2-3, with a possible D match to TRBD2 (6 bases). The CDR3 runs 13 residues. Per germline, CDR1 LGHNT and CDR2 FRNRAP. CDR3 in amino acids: CGVEEGIGDTQYF. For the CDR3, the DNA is TGTGGGGTGGAGGAGGGGATTGGTGATACGCAGTATTTT. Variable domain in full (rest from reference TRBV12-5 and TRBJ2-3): DARVTQTPRHKVTEMGQEVTMRCQPILGHNTVFWYRQTMMQGLELLAYFRNRAPLDDSGMPKDRFSAEMPDATLATLKIQPSEPRDSAVYFCGVEEGIGDTQYFGPGTRLTVL.

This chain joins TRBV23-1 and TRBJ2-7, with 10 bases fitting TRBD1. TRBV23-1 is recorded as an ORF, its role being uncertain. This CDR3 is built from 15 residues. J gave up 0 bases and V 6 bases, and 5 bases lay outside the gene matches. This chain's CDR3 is CASRGGQGGSYEQYV. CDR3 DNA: TGCGCCAGCAGAGGAGGACAGGGGGGCTCCTACGAGCAGTACGTC.

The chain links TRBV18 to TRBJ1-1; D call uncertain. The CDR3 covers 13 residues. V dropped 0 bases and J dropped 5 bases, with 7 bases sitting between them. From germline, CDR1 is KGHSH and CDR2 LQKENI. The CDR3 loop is CASSPPVITEAFF. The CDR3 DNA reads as TGTGCCAGCTCACCACCGGTTATAACTGAAGCTTTCTTT.

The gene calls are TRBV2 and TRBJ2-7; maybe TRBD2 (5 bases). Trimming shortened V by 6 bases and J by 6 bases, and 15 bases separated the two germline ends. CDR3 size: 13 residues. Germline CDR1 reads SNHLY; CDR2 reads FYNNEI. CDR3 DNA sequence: TGTGCCAGCAGCGGTGAAAGAGGGTTCGAGCAGTACGTC. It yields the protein CASSGERGFEQYV.

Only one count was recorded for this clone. The CDR3 DNA sequence: TGTGCCAGCAGCTTCCGACAGGGCTCAAATACGCAGTATTTT. Translation: CASSFRQGSNTQYF. V is TRBV5-4 and J is TRBJ2-3; the match to TRBD1 covers 7 bases. Germline V gene sequence: CDR1 SGHNT, CDR2 YYREEE (reference sequence). The CDR3 loop spans 14 amino acids. The V gene end was trimmed by 2 bases and the J gene end by 7 bases; junction bases not matched to a gene: 7. The complete variable domain, with remaining parts taken from reference TRBV5-4 and TRBJ2-3, reads ETGVTQSPTHLIKTRGQQVTLRCSSQSGHNTVSWYQQALGQGPQFIFQYYREEENGRGNFPPRFSGLQFPNYSSELNVNALELDDSALYLCASSFRQGSNTQYFGPGTRLTVL.

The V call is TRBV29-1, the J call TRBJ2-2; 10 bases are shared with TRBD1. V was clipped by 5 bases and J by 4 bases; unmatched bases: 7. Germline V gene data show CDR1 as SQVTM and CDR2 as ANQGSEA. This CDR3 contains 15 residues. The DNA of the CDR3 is TGCAGCGTTCGGAATGACAGGGGGCTCACCGGGGAGCTGTTTTTT. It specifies CSVRNDRGLTGELFF.

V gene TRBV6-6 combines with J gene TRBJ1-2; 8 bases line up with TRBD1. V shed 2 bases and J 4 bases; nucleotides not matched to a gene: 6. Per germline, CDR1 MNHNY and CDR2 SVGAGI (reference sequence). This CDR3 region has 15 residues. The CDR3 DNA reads TGTGCCAGCAGTTACAAACAACAGGGGGGCTATGGCTACACCTTC. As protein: CASSYKQQGGYGYTF.

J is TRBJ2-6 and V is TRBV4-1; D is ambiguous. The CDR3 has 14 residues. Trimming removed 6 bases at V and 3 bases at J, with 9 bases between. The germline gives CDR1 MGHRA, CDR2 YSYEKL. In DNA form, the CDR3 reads TGCGCCAGCAGGCAGTCCGGTGGGGCCAACGTCCTGACTTTC. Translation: CASRQSGGANVLTF.

CDR3 protein: CASSLAALAHGYTF. DNA for the CDR3: TGTGCCAGCAGCTTGGCAGCCCTGGCCCATGGCTACACCTTC. The chain links TRBV5-6 to TRBJ1-2; unclear D gene. The germline V gene has CDR1 SGHDT and CDR2 YYEEEE. This CDR3 has 14 amino acids. Between the trimmed V and J ends, which lost 0 bases and 6 bases, there was a span of 12 bases. Full variable domain (outside the CDR3, taken from reference TRBV5-6 and TRBJ1-2): DAGVTQSPTHLIKTRGQQVTLRCSPKSGHDTVSWYQQALGQGPQFIFQYYEEEERQRGNFPDRFSGHQFPNYSSELNVNALLLGDSALYLCASSLAALAHGYTFGSGTRLTVV.

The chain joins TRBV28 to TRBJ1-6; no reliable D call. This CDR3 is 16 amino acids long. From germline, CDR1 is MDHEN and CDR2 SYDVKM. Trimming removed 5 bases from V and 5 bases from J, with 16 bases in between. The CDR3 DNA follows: TGTGCCAGCAGTCCAGGACTCCTGTCCCATAATTCACCCCTCCACTTT. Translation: CASSPGLLSHNSPLHF.

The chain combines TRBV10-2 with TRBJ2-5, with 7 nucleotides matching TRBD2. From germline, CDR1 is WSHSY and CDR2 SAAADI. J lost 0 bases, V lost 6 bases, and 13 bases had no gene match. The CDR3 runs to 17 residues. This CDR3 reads CASSVVERLANQETQYF. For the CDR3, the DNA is TGCGCCAGCAGCGTCGTCGAACGACTAGCCAACCAAGAGACCCAGTACTTC.